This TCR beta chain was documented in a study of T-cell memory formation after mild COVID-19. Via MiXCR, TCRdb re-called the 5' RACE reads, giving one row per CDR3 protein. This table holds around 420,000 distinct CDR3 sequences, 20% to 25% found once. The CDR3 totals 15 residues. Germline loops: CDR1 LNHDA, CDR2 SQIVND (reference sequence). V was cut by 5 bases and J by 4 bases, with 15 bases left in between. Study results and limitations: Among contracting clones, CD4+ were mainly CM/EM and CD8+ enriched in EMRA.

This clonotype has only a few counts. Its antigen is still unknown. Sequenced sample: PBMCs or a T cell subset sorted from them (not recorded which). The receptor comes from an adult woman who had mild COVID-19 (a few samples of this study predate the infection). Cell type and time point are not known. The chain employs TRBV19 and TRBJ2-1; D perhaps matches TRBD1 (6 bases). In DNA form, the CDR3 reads TGTGCCAGTAGTCCCCGGACAGAAGCTTACAATGAGCAGTTCTTC. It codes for CASSPRTEAYNEQFF.